This T cell receptor beta chain was documented in a study of blood T cells in healthy people across ages. Using a J-beta primer mix together with a sample-barcoded 5' primer, a second PCR was run for about 6 to 12 cycles. A single record per CDR3 protein comes from TCRdb applying MiXCR to the 5' RACE reads. The data contain around 800,000 distinct CDR3 sequences, about half of them singletons. The sequence derives from a man at least 80 years old in good health. The sequencing sample was made of blood.

The CDR3 sequence: CSARGGPNTEAFF. The CDR3 nucleotides read TGCAGTGCTAGGGGGGGCCCGAACACTGAAGCTTTCTTT. V is TRBV20-1 and J is TRBJ1-1; weak D call: TRBD1 (6 bases). Trimming shortened V by 3 bases and J by 1 base, and 9 bases separated the two germline ends. Germline assignment: CDR1 DFQATT and CDR2 SNEGSKA (reference sequence). This CDR3 comprises 13 residues.